This T cell receptor beta chain was retrieved from a study of Ad26.COV2.S vaccination and SARS-CoV-2 variants. Study overall: Ad26.COV2.S, an intramuscular injection, was given once or twice 56 days apart.

Trimming took off 6 bases at V and 6 bases at J, with 6 bases between the two ends. This CDR3 is built from 10 residues. Germline V gene lookup returns CDR1 DFQATT and CDR2 SNEGSKA (reference sequence). Stated treatment: around 19 received Ad26.COV2.S at low or high dose, single or two shots; a few received placebo; per-sample allocation not given. The study sampled participants on day 63 after the first vaccine or placebo injection. Assay used: immunoSEQ multiplex PCR; TCRdb lists only in-frame clones, some missing. The table includes 410,000 or so clones, about 90% detected once. This sequence was found in a person aged 18-65 years who received the Ad26.COV2.S COVID-19 vaccine or a placebo. This chain uses TRBV20-1 with TRBJ2-1; D might be TRBD1 (6 bases). The sample here was peripheral blood, taken in a trial of Ad26.COV2.S vaccine versus placebo. This CDR3 reads CSAGANEQFF. CDR3 nucleotides: TGCAGTGCGGGGGCCAATGAGCAGTTCTTC.